Following are 4 T cell receptor beta chains from one sample sequenced in a study of beta chain features in type 1 diabetes (dated by TCRdb to between 2018 and 2020). For these receptors, no antigen is known. Results and caveats for the whole study, not just this receptor: A moderate but significant shortening of TCRB CDR3 length was observed in type 1 diabetes patients in all four CD4+ subsets.

The protocol used for the library was the immunoSEQ multiplex PCR assay. The entire isolated RNA was reverse transcribed using the High Capacity cDNA Reverse Transcription Kit, and thus expressed TCRB transcripts were sequenced. TCRdb took this table from immuneACCESS and kept in-frame rearrangements with V and J called. Such tables lack part of the clones; where checked against another copy, unresolved V genes explain under half of the gap, and the rest is unexplained. This sample comprises about 170,000 clones, under 9.5% of them detected only once. Together, the top ten hold under 0.55% of the sample. The source material was central memory CD4+ T cells from blood. The receptors come from a man between 18 and 29 years old with type 1 diabetes.

This clone was counted only a few times. The J gene is TRBJ1-1, the V gene TRBV28, with TRBD1 matching 8 bases. From germline, CDR1 is MDHEN and CDR2 SYDVKM. The V gene end was trimmed by 7 bases and the J gene end by 1 base; junction bases not matched to a gene: 8. CDR3 length: 15 amino acids. CDR3: CASTPLDRANTEAFF. CDR3 coding DNA: TGTGCCAGCACCCCATTGGACAGGGCGAACACTGAAGCTTTCTTT.

There are a few counts of this clone. This sequence joins TRBV15 and TRBJ2-5, with 7 bases lining up with TRBD2. V was clipped by 0 bases and J by 5 bases; unmatched bases: 6. Germline CDR1 is LNHNV and CDR2 is YYDKDF (reference sequence). This CDR3 is 15 amino acids long. CDR3 region: CATSRDITSAETQYF. The CDR3 DNA follows: TGTGCCACCAGCAGAGATATAACTAGCGCGGAGACCCAGTACTTC.

The chain recombines TRBV2 with TRBJ2-5; TRBD2 is a possible D gene (6 bases). From germline, CDR1 is SNHLY and CDR2 FYNNEI. This CDR3 comprises 15 residues. V was cut by 4 bases and J by 5 bases, with 17 bases left in between. DNA of the CDR3: TGTGCCAGCAGTGTGGGCCAGGGAGGTTTGGAGACCCAGTACTTC. This encodes CASSVGQGGLETQYF.

The chain combines TRBV5-4 with TRBJ2-3; TRBD2 aligns across 8 bases. Germline V CDR1 and CDR2: SGHNT, YYREEE (reference sequence). V trimming: 10 bases; J trimming: 1 base; junction bases outside the gene matches: 5. This CDR3 is built from 13 residues. The CDR3 loop is CASTGGGTDTQYF. The CDR3 coding sequence is TGTGCCTCCACGGGGGGGGGCACAGATACGCAGTATTTT.